Below are 19 T cell receptor beta chains sequenced from a single sample in a study of control samples from healthy donors and cancer patients. Sequencing used immunoSEQ multiplex PCR; TCRdb keeps in-frame clones, though not all of them. This sample carries fewer than 100,000 clones, about 88% of them seen once, and the ten largest clones take 4.5% to 6%. Sequenced material: blood. The receptor set was obtained from a woman between 45 and 60 years old in good health.

CDR3: CASSPWENTEAFF. CDR3 coding DNA: TGTGCCAGCAGCCCTTGGGAGAACACTGAAGCTTTCTTT. The chain employs TRBV11-2 and TRBJ1-1; D gene uncertain. V was pared by 5 bases and J by 1 base, with 8 bases between. This CDR3 comprises 13 residues. From germline, CDR1 is SGHAT and CDR2 FQNNGV.

This chain joins TRBV2 and TRBJ1-1; 9 nucleotides align to TRBD1. Germline CDR1 is SNHLY and CDR2 is FYNNEI. The CDR3 runs to 13 residues. V lost 6 bases, J lost 8 bases, and 7 bases stayed unmatched. The CDR3 DNA reads TGTGCCAGCAGGCGCACAGGGGGCGGAGAAGCTTTCTTT. This sequence encodes CASRRTGGGEAFF.

The rearrangement links TRBV19 to TRBJ1-2, with unresolved D. The V end was cut by 4 bases, the J end by 5 bases, with 14 bases between. There are 14 residues in the CDR3. Germline V lookup: CDR1 LNHDA, CDR2 SQIVND (reference sequence). The CDR3 DNA is TGTGCCAGTAGTACCCTAGGGTTAGGGTATGGCTACACCTTC. It specifies CASSTLGLGYGYTF.

In its sample, this clone was seen once. Here the CDR3 reads CASSRQLPEQYF. In DNA, the CDR3 is TGTGCCAGCAGTAGACAGCTTCCGGAGCAGTACTTC. The chain links TRBV12-3 or TRBV12-4 to TRBJ2-7; TRBD1 is a possible D gene (5 bases). The CDR3 loop spans 12 amino acids. Trimming removed 5 bases from V and 7 bases from J, with 12 bases in between.

For the CDR3, the DNA is TGTGCCAGCAGCTACCCCCGGGACAGGGGTAGTCAGCCCCAGCATTTT. This codes for CASSYPRDRGSQPQHF. The chain employs TRBV5-7 and TRBJ1-5; 10 bases agree with TRBD1. TRBV5-7 is an open reading frame, and its role is uncertain. V shed 3 bases, J shed 6 bases, and the junction held 9 bases outside the gene matches. This CDR3 comprises 16 residues.

The V call is TRBV2, the J call TRBJ1-4; D is unresolved. The V end was cut by 7 bases, the J end by 0 bases, with 9 bases between. Germline loops: CDR1 SNHLY, CDR2 FYNNEI. CDR3 length equals 14 residues. Here the CDR3 DNA reads TGTGCCAGCACCTATGGGACAACTAATGAAAAACTGTTTTTT. Encoded protein: CASTYGTTNEKLFF.

V is TRBV5-4 and J is TRBJ1-2, with D hard to call. This CDR3 is 16 amino acids long. V was shortened by 4 bases and J by 3 bases, with 19 bases between the two germline ends. From germline, CDR1 is SGHNT and CDR2 YYREEE (reference sequence). CDR3: CASSRRSLGRHYGYTF. CDR3 in DNA: TGTGCCAGCAGCAGACGTTCTTTGGGAAGACACTATGGCTACACCTTC.

The CDR3 DNA reads as TGTGCCAGCAGCGTAGTACAGGGAAGGACCGGGGAGCTGTTTTTT. It specifies CASSVVQGRTGELFF. V gene TRBV9 combines with J gene TRBJ2-2; D possibly corresponds to TRBD1 (6 bases). The V end was cut by 0 bases, the J end by 5 bases, with 11 bases between. This CDR3 has 15 residues. The germline gives CDR1 SGDLS, CDR2 YYNGEE.

The J gene is TRBJ1-1, the V gene TRBV7-9, with D possibly TRBD1 on 6 matching bases. Per the germline V gene, CDR1 is SEHNR and CDR2 is FQNEAQ (reference sequence). The CDR3 is made up of 15 amino acids. V lost 2 bases, J lost 6 bases, and 16 bases lay in between. CDR3 nucleotides: TGTGCCAGCAGCTTATTCCTCGGAACAGGGCCTGAAGCTTTCTTT. Its protein product is CASSLFLGTGPEAFF.

The rearrangement links TRBV9 to TRBJ2-3, with 10 bases lining up with TRBD2. V lost 3 bases to trimming and J lost 4 bases; unmatched junction nucleotides: 8. The V gene's germline CDR1 is SGDLS and CDR2 YYNGEE. The CDR3 sequence is 16 residues long. CDR3 sequence: CASSASGGAYADTQYF. CDR3 nucleotide sequence: TGTGCCAGCAGCGCAAGCGGGGGGGCTTACGCAGATACGCAGTATTTT.

The genes are TRBV13 and TRBJ1-1; D uncertain. The CDR3 is 13 amino acids. Trimming cost V 8 bases and J 0 bases, with 10 bases left between them. CDR1 PRHDT and CDR2 FYEKMQ come from the germline V gene (reference sequence). In DNA form, the CDR3 reads TGTGCCAGCCGTGCTGAGGTGAACACTGAAGCTTTCTTT. Translation gives CASRAEVNTEAFF.

The rearrangement links TRBV3-1 (or the pseudogene TRBV3-2) to TRBJ1-2, with D tentatively TRBD1 (6 bases). The ends were cut back, 1 base at V and 3 bases at J, with 12 bases in the middle. The CDR3 has 15 residues. Germline-derived CDR1 and CDR2 are LGHDT and YNNKEL (reference sequence). CDR3 nucleotides: TGTGCCAGCAGCCAAGCTCAGAGGGGGTACTATGGCTACACCTTC. It encodes CASSQAQRGYYGYTF.

The chain joins TRBV2 to TRBJ1-1; D is undetermined. Germline CDR1 reads SNHLY; CDR2 reads FYNNEI. V lost 6 bases to trimming and J lost 6 bases, with 11 bases between them. This CDR3 contains 12 residues. The CDR3 coding sequence is TGTGCCAGCAGGTGGGGTAATGCTGAAGCTTTCTTT. This encodes CASRWGNAEAFF.

V usage is TRBV18 and J usage is TRBJ1-1; 9 bases are a match to TRBD1. The CDR3 runs to 17 residues. The V gene end was trimmed by 1 base and the J gene end by 3 bases; junction bases not matched to a gene: 9. CDR1 is KGHSH and CDR2 is LQKENI in the germline V gene. CDR3 nucleotide sequence: TGTGCCAGCTCACCACTAGCCTTGGGACAGGGTGACACTGAAGCTTTCTTT. Its protein product is CASSPLALGQGDTEAFF.

The chain combines TRBV3-1 (or the pseudogene TRBV3-2) with TRBJ1-1, with D maybe TRBD1 (6 bases). Trimming removed 4 bases at V and 1 base at J, with 10 bases between. The germline CDR1 and CDR2 sequences are LGHDT and YNNKEL (reference sequence). The CDR3 length is 14 residues. In nucleotides, the CDR3 is TGTGCCAGCAGCCCCTTGGGGGCGAACACTGAAGCTTTCTTT. Translating gives CASSPLGANTEAFF.

This clone was detected only once. This chain connects TRBV5-6 to TRBJ2-1, with 11 bases lining up with TRBD2. The V segment lost 3 bases and the J segment 1 base; nucleotides outside the gene matches: 6. CDR3 length: 17 residues. The V gene's germline CDR1 is SGHDT and CDR2 YYEEEE. This chain's CDR3 is CASSSTSGGGSYNEQFF. The CDR3 bases are TGTGCCAGCAGCTCAACTAGCGGGGGTGGTTCCTACAATGAGCAGTTCTTC.

The rearrangement joins TRBV2 to TRBJ2-2; TRBD1 matches 12 bases. This CDR3 contains 14 residues. The J segment lost 7 bases and the V segment lost 10 bases, leaving 7 bases of the junction unmatched. Per germline, CDR1 SNHLY and CDR2 FYNNEI. CDR3: CATLRDRGRGELFF. The DNA for the CDR3 is TGTGCCACCCTCCGGGACAGGGGGCGCGGGGAGCTGTTTTTT.

This clone came up once. The chain is built from TRBV7-2 and TRBJ2-2; tentative D call: TRBD1 (5 bases). The V gene lost 4 bases and the J gene lost 4 bases, with 10 bases spanning the gap. Germline loops: CDR1 SGHTA, CDR2 FQGNSA. This CDR3 region has 14 residues. CDR3 loop: CASSWQGSTGELFF. The CDR3 DNA follows: TGTGCCAGCAGCTGGCAGGGTAGCACCGGGGAGCTGTTTTTT.

This clone appeared a few times. This chain connects TRBV11-2 to TRBJ1-2; unclear D gene. The CDR3 consists of 17 residues. Trimming pared 0 bases from V and 1 base from J, leaving 15 bases between. CDR1 and CDR2 (germline): SGHAT, FQNNGV. CDR3 nucleotides: TGTGCCAGCAGCTTAGACAACGGACGGAACTTTAACTATGGCTACACCTTC. As protein: CASSLDNGRNFNYGYTF.